Shown below are 5 T cell receptor beta chains from a single sample sequenced in a study of early stage breast cancer tumors. The table came from immunoSEQ multiplex PCR; TCRdb's copy has only in-frame clones and leaves some out. This table has fewer than 70,000 clones, approximately 80% appearing once. What was sequenced was blood. These receptors all stem from a person in their thirties with breast cancer.

The chain couples TRBV19 to TRBJ1-1; D might be TRBD1 (6 bases). CDR1 and CDR2 (germline): LNHDA, SQIVND (reference sequence). The length of the CDR3 is 16 residues. V lost 5 bases and J lost 1, with 17 bases in between. The CDR3 DNA is TGTGCCAGTAGTTGGGCCCGAAGGACAGAGAACACTGAAGCTTTCTTT. This sequence encodes CASSWARRTENTEAFF.

This chain joins TRBV6-1 and TRBJ1-1; D call uncertain. The germline V gene encodes CDR1 MNHNS and CDR2 SASEGT. V dropped 2 bases and J dropped 3 bases, with 10 bases sitting between them. There are 14 residues in the CDR3. CDR3 protein: CASSEQEADTEAFF. CDR3 in DNA: TGTGCCAGCAGTGAACAGGAGGCGGACACTGAAGCTTTCTTT.

The chain carries TRBV12-2 and TRBJ2-7; the tabulated D call, TRBD1, remains unverified against the DNA. TRBV12-2 is a documented pseudogene. This CDR3 contains 14 residues. CDR3 DNA: TGTGCAAGTCGCTTAGCGGGGGCGGTCTACGAGCAGTACTTC. Its protein is CASRLAGAVYEQYF.

The rearrangement joins TRBV2 to TRBJ2-2; D remains unclear. Trimming pared 4 bases from V and 1 base from J, leaving 7 bases between. The germline V gene has CDR1 SNHLY and CDR2 FYNNEI. The CDR3 consists of 14 residues. The CDR3 nucleotides are TGTGCCAGCAGTGCCCAGATGAACACCGGGGAGCTGTTTTTT. Amino acids: CASSAQMNTGELFF.

The chain is built from TRBV2 and TRBJ2-7; 7 positions agree with TRBD1. The V gene's germline CDR1 is SNHLY and CDR2 FYNNEI. This CDR3 is built from 13 residues. Losses at the gene ends were 6 bases for V and 6 bases for J; bases not matched to a gene: 8. Here the CDR3 DNA reads TGTGCCAGCAGCGAGGACAGGAGCCTCGAGCAGTACTTC. It is translated as CASSEDRSLEQYF.